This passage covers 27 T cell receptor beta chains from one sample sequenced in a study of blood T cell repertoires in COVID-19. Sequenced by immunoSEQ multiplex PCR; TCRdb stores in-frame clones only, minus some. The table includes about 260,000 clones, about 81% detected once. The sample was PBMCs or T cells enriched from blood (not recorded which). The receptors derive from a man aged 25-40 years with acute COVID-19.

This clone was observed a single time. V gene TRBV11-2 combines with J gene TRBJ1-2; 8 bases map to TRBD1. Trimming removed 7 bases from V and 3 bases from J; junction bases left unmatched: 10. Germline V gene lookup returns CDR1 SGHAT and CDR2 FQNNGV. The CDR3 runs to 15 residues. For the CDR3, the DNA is TGTGCCAGCACCTCGCAGGGGGCTGTCGACTATGGCTACACCTTC. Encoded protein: CASTSQGAVDYGYTF.

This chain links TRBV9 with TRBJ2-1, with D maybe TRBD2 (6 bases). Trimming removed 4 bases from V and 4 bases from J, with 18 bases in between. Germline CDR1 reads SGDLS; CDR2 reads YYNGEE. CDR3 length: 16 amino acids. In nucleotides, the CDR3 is TGTGCCAGCAGCCCCCGGGGACTTTCTCCATACAATGAGCAGTTCTTC. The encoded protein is CASSPRGLSPYNEQFF.

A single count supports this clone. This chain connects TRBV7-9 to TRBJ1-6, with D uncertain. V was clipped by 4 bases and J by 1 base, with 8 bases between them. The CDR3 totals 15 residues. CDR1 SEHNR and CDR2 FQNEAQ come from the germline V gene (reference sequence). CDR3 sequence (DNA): TGTGCCAGCAGCTCCCCCGGGTCCTATAATTCACCCCTCCACTTT. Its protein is CASSSPGSYNSPLHF.

The CDR3 sequence is CASNSIANYGYTF. The CDR3 nucleotides are TGTGCCAGCAACTCTATAGCTAACTATGGCTACACCTTC. The V gene is TRBV11-2, the J gene TRBJ1-2; the D is unclear. Germline V gene data show CDR1 as SGHAT and CDR2 as FQNNGV. The CDR3 runs to 13 residues. Trimming removed 7 bases at V and 0 bases at J, with 9 bases between.

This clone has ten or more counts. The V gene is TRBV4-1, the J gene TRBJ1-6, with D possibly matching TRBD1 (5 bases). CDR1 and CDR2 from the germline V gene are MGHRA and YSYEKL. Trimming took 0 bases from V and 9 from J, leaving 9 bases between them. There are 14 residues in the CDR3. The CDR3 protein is CASSQDRESSPLHF. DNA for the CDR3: TGCGCCAGCAGCCAAGACAGGGAAAGTTCACCCCTCCACTTT.

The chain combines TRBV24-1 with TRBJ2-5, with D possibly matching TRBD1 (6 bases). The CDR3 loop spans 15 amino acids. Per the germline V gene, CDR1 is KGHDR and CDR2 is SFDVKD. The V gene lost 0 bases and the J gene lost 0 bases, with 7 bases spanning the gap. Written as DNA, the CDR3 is TGTGCCACCAGTGATTTGGAGGGGGACCAAGAGACCCAGTACTTC. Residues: CATSDLEGDQETQYF.

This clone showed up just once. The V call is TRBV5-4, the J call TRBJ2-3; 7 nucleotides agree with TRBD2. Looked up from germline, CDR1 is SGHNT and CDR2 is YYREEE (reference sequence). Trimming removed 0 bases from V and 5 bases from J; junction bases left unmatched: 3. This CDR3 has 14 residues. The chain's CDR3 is CASSLAGRGDTQYF. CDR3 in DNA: TGTGCCAGCAGCTTGGCTGGGAGGGGAGATACGCAGTATTTT. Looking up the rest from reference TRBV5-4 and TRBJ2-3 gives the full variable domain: ETGVTQSPTHLIKTRGQQVTLRCSSQSGHNTVSWYQQALGQGPQFIFQYYREEENGRGNFPPRFSGLQFPNYSSELNVNALELDDSALYLCASSLAGRGDTQYFGPGTRLTVL.

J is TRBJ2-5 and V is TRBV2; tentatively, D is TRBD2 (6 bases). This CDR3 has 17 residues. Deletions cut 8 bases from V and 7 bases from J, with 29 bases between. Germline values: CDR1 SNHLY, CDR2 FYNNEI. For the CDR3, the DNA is TGTGCCAGCGTCGCCCCCGGGGGAGCTACCCGAAAAAGGACCCAGTACTTC. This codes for CASVAPGGATRKRTQYF.

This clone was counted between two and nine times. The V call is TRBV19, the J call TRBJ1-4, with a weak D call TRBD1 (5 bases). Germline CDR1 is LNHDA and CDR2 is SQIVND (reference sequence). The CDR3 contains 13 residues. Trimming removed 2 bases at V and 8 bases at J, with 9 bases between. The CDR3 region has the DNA TGTGCCAGTAGTATACGTAGGGGAGAAAAACTGTTTTTT. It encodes CASSIRRGEKLFF. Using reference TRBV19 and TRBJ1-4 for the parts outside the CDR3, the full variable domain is DGGITQSPKYLFRKEGQNVTLSCEQNLNHDAMYWYRQDPGQGLRLIYYSQIVNDFQKGDIAEGYSVSREKKESFPLTVTSAQKNPTAFYLCASSIRRGEKLFFGSGTQLSVL.

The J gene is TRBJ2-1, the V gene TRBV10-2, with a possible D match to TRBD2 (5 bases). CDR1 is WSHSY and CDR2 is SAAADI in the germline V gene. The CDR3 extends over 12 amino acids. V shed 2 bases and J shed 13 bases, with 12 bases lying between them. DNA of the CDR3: TGCGCCAGCAGTGAGCCTGGCTCTAGCCAGTTCTTC. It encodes CASSEPGSSQFF.

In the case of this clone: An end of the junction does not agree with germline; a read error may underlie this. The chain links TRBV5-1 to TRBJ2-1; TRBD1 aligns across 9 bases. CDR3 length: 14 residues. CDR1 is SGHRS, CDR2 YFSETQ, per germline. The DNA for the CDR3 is TGTGCCAGCAGCTTGAAATACAGGGGGCCAGAGCAGTTCTTC. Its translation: CASSLKYRGPEQFF.

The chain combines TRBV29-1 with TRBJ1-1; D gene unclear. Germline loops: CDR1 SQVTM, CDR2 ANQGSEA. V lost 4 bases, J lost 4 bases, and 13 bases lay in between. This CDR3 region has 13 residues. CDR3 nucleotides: TGCAGCGTTGTCATCACACCGGGCACTGAAGCTTTCTTT. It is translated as CSVVITPGTEAFF.

Here the CDR3 DNA reads TGTGCCGCCACACATGGCTACACCTTC. Its protein product is CAATHGYTF. V gene TRBV6-4 combines with J gene TRBJ1-2; no definite D call. V was trimmed by 11 bases and J by 6 bases, leaving 7 bases between them. Germline lookup yields CDR1 MRHNA and CDR2 SNTAGT. The CDR3 is made up of 9 amino acids.

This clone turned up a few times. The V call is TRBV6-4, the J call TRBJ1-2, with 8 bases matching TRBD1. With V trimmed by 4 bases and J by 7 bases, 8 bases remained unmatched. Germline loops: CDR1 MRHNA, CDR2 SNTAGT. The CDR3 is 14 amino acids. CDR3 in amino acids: CASSARTGTGGYTF. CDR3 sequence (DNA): TGTGCCAGCAGTGCCCGGACAGGGACGGGTGGCTACACCTTC.

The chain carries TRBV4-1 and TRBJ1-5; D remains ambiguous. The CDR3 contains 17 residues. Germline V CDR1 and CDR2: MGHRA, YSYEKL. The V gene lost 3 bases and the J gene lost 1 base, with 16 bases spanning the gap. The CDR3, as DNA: TGCGCCAGCAGCCATCCGGCGCGCGGAGGGAGCAATCAGCCCCAGCATTTT. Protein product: CASSHPARGGSNQPQHF.

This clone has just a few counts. CDR3 in DNA: TGTGCCAGCAGCAAAGCAACAGGCTCCTACGAGCAGTACGTC. Translating it yields CASSKATGSYEQYV. The V gene is TRBV21-1, the J gene TRBJ2-7; the D call TRBD1 from the table was never checked on the DNA. TRBV21-1 is described as a pseudogene. The CDR3 totals 14 residues.

For the CDR3, the DNA is TGCGCCAGCAGTGCGGGGCGAACTAGCGGGGGCACAGATACGCAGTATTTT. This translates into CASSAGRTSGGTDTQYF. This chain uses TRBV5-1 with TRBJ2-3; 10 nucleotides align to TRBD2. CDR3 size: 17 residues. The junction had 10 bases not matched to a gene; V was cut back by 5 bases and J by 1 base. In germline, CDR1 is SGHRS, CDR2 YFSETQ.

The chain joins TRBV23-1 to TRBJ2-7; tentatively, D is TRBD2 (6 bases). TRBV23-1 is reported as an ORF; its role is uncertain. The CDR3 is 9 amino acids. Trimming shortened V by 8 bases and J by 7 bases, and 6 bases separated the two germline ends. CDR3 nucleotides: TGCGCCAGCGGAGGGGAGCAGTACGTC. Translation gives CASGGEQYV.

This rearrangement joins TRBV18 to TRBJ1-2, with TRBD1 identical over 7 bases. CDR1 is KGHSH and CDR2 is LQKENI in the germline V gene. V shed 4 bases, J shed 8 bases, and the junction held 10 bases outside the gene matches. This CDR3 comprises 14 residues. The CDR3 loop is CASSRAGGEEGYTF. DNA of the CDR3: TGTGCCAGCTCACGGGCAGGGGGAGAGGAAGGCTACACCTTC.

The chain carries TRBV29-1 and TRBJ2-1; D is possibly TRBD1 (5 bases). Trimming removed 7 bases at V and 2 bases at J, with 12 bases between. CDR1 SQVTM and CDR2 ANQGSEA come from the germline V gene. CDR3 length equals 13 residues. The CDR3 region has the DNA TGCAGCGGCGGTGACAGAGCCTACAATGAGCAGTTCTTC. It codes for CSGGDRAYNEQFF.

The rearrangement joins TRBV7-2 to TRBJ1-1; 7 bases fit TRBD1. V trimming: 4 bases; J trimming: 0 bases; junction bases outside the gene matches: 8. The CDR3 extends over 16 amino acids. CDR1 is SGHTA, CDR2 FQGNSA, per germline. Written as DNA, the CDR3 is TGTGCCAGCAGCTCACAGGGGAAAGTCATGAACACTGAAGCTTTCTTT. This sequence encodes CASSSQGKVMNTEAFF.

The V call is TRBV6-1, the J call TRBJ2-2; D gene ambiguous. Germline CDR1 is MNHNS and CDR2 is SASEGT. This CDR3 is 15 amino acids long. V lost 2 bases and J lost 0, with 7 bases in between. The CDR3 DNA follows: TGTGCCAGCAGTGAACAAGCCCCGAACACCGGGGAGCTGTTTTTT. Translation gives CASSEQAPNTGELFF.

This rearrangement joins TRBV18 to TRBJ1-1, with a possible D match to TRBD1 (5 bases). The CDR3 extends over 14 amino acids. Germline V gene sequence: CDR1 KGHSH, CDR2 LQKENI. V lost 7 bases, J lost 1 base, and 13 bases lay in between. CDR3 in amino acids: CASYAGTSNTEAFF. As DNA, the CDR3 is TGTGCCAGCTACGCGGGGACCTCGAACACTGAAGCTTTCTTT.

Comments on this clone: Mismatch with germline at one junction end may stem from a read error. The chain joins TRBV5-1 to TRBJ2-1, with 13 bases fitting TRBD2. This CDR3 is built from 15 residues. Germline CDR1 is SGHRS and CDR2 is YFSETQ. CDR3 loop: CASSTGLAGDNEQFF. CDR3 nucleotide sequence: TGTGCCAGCAGCACCGGACTAGCGGGGGACAATGAGCAGTTCTTC.

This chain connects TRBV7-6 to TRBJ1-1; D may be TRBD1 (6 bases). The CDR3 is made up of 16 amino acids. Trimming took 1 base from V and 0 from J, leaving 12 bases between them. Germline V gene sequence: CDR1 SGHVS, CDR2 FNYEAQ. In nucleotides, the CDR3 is TGTGCCAGCAGCTTAGTAGCAGGGACAATGAACACTGAAGCTTTCTTT. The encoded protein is CASSLVAGTMNTEAFF.

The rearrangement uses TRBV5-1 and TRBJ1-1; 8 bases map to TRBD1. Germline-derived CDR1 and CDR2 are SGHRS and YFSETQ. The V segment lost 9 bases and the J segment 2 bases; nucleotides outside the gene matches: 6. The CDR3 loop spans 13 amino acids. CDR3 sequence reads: CATTGGGNTEAFF. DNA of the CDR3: TGCGCCACCACAGGGGGGGGAAACACTGAAGCTTTCTTT.

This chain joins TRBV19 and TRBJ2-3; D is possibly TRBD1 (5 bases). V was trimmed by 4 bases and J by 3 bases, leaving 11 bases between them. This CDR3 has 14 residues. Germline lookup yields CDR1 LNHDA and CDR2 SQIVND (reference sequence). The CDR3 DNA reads TGTGCCAGTAGTAGAGGAGCAGGGACAGATACGCAGTATTTT. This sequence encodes CASSRGAGTDTQYF. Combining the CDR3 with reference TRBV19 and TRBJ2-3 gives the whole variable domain DGGITQSPKYLFRKEGQNVTLSCEQNLNHDAMYWYRQDPGQGLRLIYYSQIVNDFQKGDIAEGYSVSREKKESFPLTVTSAQKNPTAFYLCASSRGAGTDTQYFGPGTRLTVL.